This is a list of T cell receptor beta chains from one sample in a study of blood T cell repertoires in COVID-19. Profiled with immunoSEQ multiplex PCR; TCRdb holds only in-frame clones, not every one. The sample has 250,000 to 350,000 clones, more than 75% seen once. The source material was PBMCs or T cells enriched from blood (not recorded which). Receptor source: a woman aged 55-70 years in a cohort exposed to, infected with or recovered from COVID-19 (not recorded which). The CDR3 runs from the conserved cysteine through the conserved F or W. A D gene is named only where the DNA matches it firmly. Expanded clones are given a class, and other clones once, few, many or no size at all.

TRBD1,TRBJ1-1,TRBV5-1,.,TGCGCCAGCAGCTTCCAGGGGGCGGAGAACACTGAAGCTTTCTTT,CASSFQGAENTEAFF
.,TRBJ2-2,TRBV6-5,.,TGTGCCAGCGGCCGGACTGTTACGGGCACCGGGGAGCTGTTTTTT,CASGRTVTGTGELFF
.,TRBJ2-1,TRBV30,once,TGTGCCTGGAGTGTACGAGGGAGCTTTTCTTACAATGAGCAGTTCTTC,CAWSVRGSFSYNEQFF
.,TRBJ1-2,TRBV7-9,.,TGTGCCAGCAGCTTAGGCGGGACTCAGGATGCGAGTGGCTACACCTTC,CASSLGGTQDASGYTF
.,TRBJ1-2,TRBV30,few,TGTGCCTGGAGTGCGATCAGGGTCCCCGGCTACACCTTC,CAWSAIRVPGYTF
.,TRBJ1-1,TRBV7-3,.,TGTGCCAGCAGCTTATTTGGTGAAGGTAGGGGCTATGGCACTGAAGCTTTCTTT,CASSLFGEGRGYGTEAFF
.,TRBJ2-5,TRBV5-6,.,TGTGCCAGCAGCTTGGGATTATCAGGGGAGACCCAGTACTTC,CASSLGLSGETQYF
TRBD1,TRBJ1-4,TRBV4-3,.,TGCGCCAGCAGCCAGCACAGGGGCACTAATGAAAAACTGTTTTTT,CASSQHRGTNEKLFF
TRBD2,TRBJ2-3,TRBV19,.,TGTGCCAGTAGTATCATTAGCGGGAGCACAGATACGCAGTATTTT,CASSIISGSTDTQYF
.,TRBJ2-1,TRBV7-2,.,TGTGCCAGCAGCCAGCAGGGAAACTACAATGAGCAGTTCTTC,CASSQQGNYNEQFF
.,TRBJ1-5,TRBV3-1/TRBV3-2,.,TGTGCCAGCAGCCTAACCGGGACTAACAATCAGCCCCAGCATTTT,CASSLTGTNNQPQHF
.,TRBJ2-1,TRBV7-7,.,TGTGCTAGCAGCCCCGGACTCAGCTCTGGTACTGGTGAGCAGTTCTTC,CASSPGLSSGTGEQFF
TRBD2,TRBJ2-7,TRBV2,.,TGTGCCAGCAGACCGAGGACTAGCGGGATTGACGAGCAGTACTTC,CASRPRTSGIDEQYF
.,TRBJ2-3,TRBV3-1/TRBV3-2,.,TGTGCCAGCAGCCAAGTGGCAGGGTTATCCACAGATACGCAGTATTTT,CASSQVAGLSTDTQYF
TRBD2,TRBJ2-7,TRBV20-1,.,TGCAGTGCTAGTAGAAGCGGGAGGGGAAACTACGAGCAGTACTTC,CSASRSGRGNYEQYF
.,TRBJ1-5,TRBV6-5,.,TGTGCCAGCAGTTCCAGGGTCAATCAGCCCCAGCATTTT,CASSSRVNQPQHF
.,TRBJ1-5,TRBV28,.,TGTGCCAGCAGTTTATACAGGGAGAATCAGCCCCAGCATTTT,CASSLYRENQPQHF
.,TRBJ1-2,TRBV18,.,TGTGCCAGCTCGATGGGGGGTGTTAACTATGGCTACACCTTC,CASSMGGVNYGYTF
TRBD2,TRBJ2-7,TRBV7-8,.,TGTGCCAGCAGCCGACTAGCGGGGGAAAACTACGAGCAGTACTTC,CASSRLAGENYEQYF
TRBD2,TRBJ2-7,TRBV7-2,.,TGTGCCAGCAGCTTACGTCCGTGGGCGGGAGGCTCCTACGAGCAGTACTTC,CASSLRPWAGGSYEQYF
.,TRBJ2-7,TRBV7-2,.,TGTGCCAGCAGCTCCGGACAGACCTACGAGCAGTACTTC,CASSSGQTYEQYF
TRBD2,TRBJ2-3,TRBV30,once,TGTGCCTGGAGTAATGGAGCGGGAGGTCGGGCAGATACGCAGTATTTT,CAWSNGAGGRADTQYF
TRBD1,TRBJ2-7,TRBV7-8,once,TGTGCCAGCAGACCCCGCCGACAGGGGCTGGACTCCTACGAGCAGTACTTC,CASRPRRQGLDSYEQYF
TRBD1,TRBJ2-7,TRBV9,.,TGTGCCAGCAGCGTATCCCGGGACAGCTACGAGCAGTACTTC,CASSVSRDSYEQYF
TRBD1,TRBJ1-2,TRBV2,.,TGTGCCAGCAGACACCGGGACAGCTATGGCTACACCTTC,CASRHRDSYGYTF
.,TRBJ2-3,TRBV30,.,TGTGCCTGGAGTGTAGGGAGAGGTTGGGATACGCAGTATTTT,CAWSVGRGWDTQYF
TRBD2,TRBJ2-5,TRBV24-1,.,TGTGCCACCAGTGATTGGGGGCTAGCGGGAGTGGGTCAAGAGACCCAGTACTTC,CATSDWGLAGVGQETQYF
TRBD1,TRBJ2-1,TRBV28,.,TGTGCCAGCAGCCGAGCTACAGGGGAAGGTAATGAGCAGTTCTTC,CASSRATGEGNEQFF
TRBD2,TRBJ2-2,TRBV4-1,.,TGCGCCAGCAGCCAAGTTGTAGCGGGATTAAACACCGGGGAGCTGTTTTTT,CASSQVVAGLNTGELFF
TRBD1,TRBJ2-7,TRBV7-2,.,TGTGCCAGCAGCCTGGGACAGGGGTCCTCCGAGCAGTACTTC,CASSLGQGSSEQYF
.,TRBJ2-7,TRBV18,once,TGTGCCAGCTCACCACCGACAGTCTCCTCCTACGAGCAGTACTTC,CASSPPTVSSYEQYF
TRBD1,TRBJ2-1,TRBV5-5,.,TGTGCCAGCAGGCATGACACCGGGACAGGGACCTACAATGAGCAGTTCTTC,CASRHDTGTGTYNEQFF
TRBD2,TRBJ2-5,TRBV5-1,.,TGCGCCAGCAGCTTGATGGTAGCGGGAATGCGGGAGACCCAGTACTTC,CASSLMVAGMRETQYF
.,TRBJ2-7,TRBV6-4,.,TGTGCCAGCAGTACGGCGGGATCAAAGTACTTC,CASSTAGSKYF
TRBD2,TRBJ2-2,TRBV27,.,TGTGCCACCCTACAGGCGGCGGGAGGAACCGGGAACACCGGGGAGCTGTTTTTT,CATLQAAGGTGNTGELFF
TRBD2,TRBJ2-3,TRBV3-1/TRBV3-2,.,TGTGCCAGCAGCCTGGGACTAGGACCCCACCATACGCAGTATTTT,CASSLGLGPHHTQYF
.,TRBJ1-2,TRBV12-3/TRBV12-4,.,TGTGCCAGCACCGCAGGTCGGGGGGGCTACACCTTC,CASTAGRGGYTF
TRBD2,TRBJ2-7,TRBV6-1,.,TGTGCCAGCAGTGAACACTTATGGGGAGGGAGAAACGAGCAGTACTTC,CASSEHLWGGRNEQYF
TRBD1,TRBJ1-1,TRBV15,.,TGTGCCACCAGCAGACCATTTTGGACAGGGAACACTGAAGCTTTCTTT,CATSRPFWTGNTEAFF
TRBD2,TRBJ2-3,TRBV30,.,TGTGCCTGGACTCGAGCGGGGGGTGGCACAGATACGCAGTATTTT,CAWTRAGGGTDTQYF
.,TRBJ2-1,TRBV27,.,TGTGCCAGCAGTTTATGGGGCCCGGCCGAGGTTTCGTTCTTC,CASSLWGPAEVSFF
.,TRBJ1-1,TRBV5-5,.,TGTGCCAGCAGCTTGTCCAGTTTGAACACTGAAGCTTTCTTT,CASSLSSLNTEAFF
.,TRBJ2-1,TRBV7-6,.,TGTGCCAGCACCCCGGGTGGAAGCGGGAGAATAGGGGGCAGTTGGCAGTTCTTC,CASTPGGSGRIGGSWQFF
TRBD2,TRBJ2-5,TRBV3-1/TRBV3-2,.,TGTGCCAGCAGAAGGACTAGCGGGGAAGAGACCCAGTACTTC,CASRRTSGEETQYF
.,TRBJ2-7,TRBV6-2/TRBV6-3,.,TGTGCCAGCAGTTACTCAGGGGGAAGGAAAAACGAGCAGTACTTC,CASSYSGGRKNEQYF
.,TRBJ2-2,TRBV7-3,.,TGTGCCAGCAGCCCCTACAGCACCGGGGAGCTGTTTTTT,CASSPYSTGELFF
TRBD1,TRBJ2-5,TRBV5-3,.,TGTGCCAGAAGTAACCGGGACAGAAAAGAGACCCAGTACTTC,CARSNRDRKETQYF
.,TRBJ2-1,TRBV5-6,.,TGTGCCAGCAGCCGCTTACTGAATGAGCAGTTCTTC,CASSRLLNEQFF
.,TRBJ2-6,TRBV10-3,.,TGTGCCATCAGTCAGATCTCTGGGGCCAACGTCCTGACTTTC,CAISQISGANVLTF
TRBD2,TRBJ2-7,TRBV18,.,TGTGCCAGCTCACCACCGCTACTAGCGGGGTCCTACGAGCAGTACTTC,CASSPPLLAGSYEQYF
TRBD1,TRBJ1-4,TRBV7-9,.,TGTGCCAGCAGCACCAGGGGGGCCGGGGAAAAACTGTTTTTT,CASSTRGAGEKLFF
.,TRBJ1-1,TRBV6-5,.,TGTGCCAGCAGTCGTGGAGACAGGACAAATGAAGCTTTCTTT,CASSRGDRTNEAFF
TRBD2,TRBJ2-1,TRBV6-6,.,TGTGCCAGCAGTCCCAGACTAGCCAGTGAGCAGTTCTTC,CASSPRLASEQFF
.,TRBJ1-2,TRBV3-1/TRBV3-2,.,TGTGCCAGCAGCCAAGATCCAGGGGAACATGGCTACACCTTC,CASSQDPGEHGYTF
.,TRBJ1-5,TRBV7-6,.,TGTGCCAGCAGCCTCGACAGCGTCAATCAGCCCCAGCATTTT,CASSLDSVNQPQHF
TRBD2,TRBJ2-7,TRBV7-9,.,TGTGCCAGCAGACCTACTAGCGGGAGGCGCGAGCAGTACTTC,CASRPTSGRREQYF
.,TRBJ2-1,TRBV27,.,TGTGCCAGCAGTTTAGGGCTATTTAGTCGGGGGAATGAGCAGTTCTTC,CASSLGLFSRGNEQFF